Described below is a single T cell receptor beta chain sequence and its context. This entry comes from a study of technical replicates of blood from a handful of donors. Germline assignment: CDR1 SQVTM and CDR2 ANQGSEA. The CDR3 runs 15 residues. V lost 4 bases, J lost 2 bases, and 15 bases lay in between. The data were produced by immunoSEQ multiplex PCR, yet TCRdb's version contains in-frame clones alone and is incomplete. Of about 94,000 clones in the sample, roughly 95% were seen once. The sample was T cells isolated from PBMCs. The sequence came from a human donor in good health. V and J are TRBV29-1 and TRBJ1-3; the D is unclear. The CDR3 loop reads CSVAPDYTPGNTIYF. CDR3 coding DNA: TGCAGCGTTGCACCGGACTACACGCCTGGAAACACCATATATTTT.